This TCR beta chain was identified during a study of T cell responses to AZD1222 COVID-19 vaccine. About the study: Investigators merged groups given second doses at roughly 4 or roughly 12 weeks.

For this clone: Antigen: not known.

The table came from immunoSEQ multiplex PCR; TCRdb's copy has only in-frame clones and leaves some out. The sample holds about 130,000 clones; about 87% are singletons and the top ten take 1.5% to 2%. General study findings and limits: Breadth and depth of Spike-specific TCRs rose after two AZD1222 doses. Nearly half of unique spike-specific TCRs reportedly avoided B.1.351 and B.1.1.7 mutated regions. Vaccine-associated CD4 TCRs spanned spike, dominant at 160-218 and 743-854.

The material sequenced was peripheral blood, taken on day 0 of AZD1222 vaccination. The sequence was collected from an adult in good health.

This CDR3 is CASSARTGLLLNEQFF. The CDR3, as DNA: TGTGCCAGCAGTGCCCGAACGGGACTCCTGTTGAATGAGCAGTTCTTC. V is TRBV27 and J is TRBJ2-1; D is possibly TRBD2 (6 bases). V was pared by 5 bases and J by 7 bases, with 21 bases between. Germline V gene lookup returns CDR1 MNHEY and CDR2 SMNVEV (reference sequence). CDR3 length: 16 residues.